The rows below give T cell receptor beta chains drawn from one sample of a study of blood T cell repertoires in COVID-19. Method: immunoSEQ multiplex PCR; TCRdb's copy keeps in-frame clones and lacks some. Here the sample spans some 230,000 clones, around 84% being singletons. The sequenced material came from peripheral blood. These receptors were taken from a woman aged 55-70 years who had recovered from COVID-19. Both conserved end residues are trimmed from each CDR3. Size is omitted from some rows. Given values are once, few, many or a class for expanded clones.

v_gene | abundance | CDR3aa
TRBV6-5 | - | ASSSNPAGEAF
TRBV5-8 | - | ASSLNIREAF
TRBV6-5 | - | ASSRPTDYEQY
TRBV19 | - | ASSIEGLAADTQY
TRBV27 | - | ASRTGGRAEAF
TRBV19 | - | ASSPKGSGGYNEQF
TRBV15 | - | ATSRDLEGYEQY
TRBV6-5 | - | ASSYSVGVEQETQY
TRBV5-1 | - | ASSWDSLGYT
TRBV19 | once | ASEGGTQY
TRBV19 | - | ASSIGRGTYEQY
TRBV19 | - | ASSIDPSAGGTDTQY
TRBV7-8 | - | ASSLYGLAGGQAQY
TRBV9 | - | ASSPGTSGGAGTDTQY
TRBV5-4 | - | ASSTRGGSYEQY
TRBV27 | - | ASMGQGHTEAF
TRBV23-1 | few | ASSQGWDSFSNYGYT
TRBV10-3 | - | AISESRGEGNQPQH
TRBV5-1 | - | ASSTAGGFYNEQF
TRBV10-2 | - | ASSESSGAHYEQY
TRBV6-2/TRBV6-3 | once | ASSLLAGRAYNEQF
TRBV5-5 | - | ASSLIGGEQF
TRBV11-1 | - | ASSLGQLDSPLH
TRBV14 | - | ASSQESYEQY
TRBV7-8 | - | ASSLAPRQGGGYT
TRBV28 | once | ASSPHGVNQPQH
TRBV5-4 | - | ASSPGAGGYGYT
TRBV25-1 | - | ASMSAAVQETQY
TRBV3-1/TRBV3-2 | few | ASARGDNQETQY
TRBV19 | once | ASSPHPGQGAFIYGYT
TRBV19 | - | ASLQGPIANYGYT
TRBV7-8 | few | ASRRDSLNQPQH
TRBV19 | - | ASSIRQGAGIGELF